The 28 T cell receptor beta chains below all came from one sample that was sequenced in a study of blood T cell repertoires in COVID-19 (dated by TCRdb to about 2020). The protocol used for the library was the immunoSEQ multiplex PCR assay. TCRdb holds this immuneACCESS table with in-frame rearrangements only. Some clones are missing; in checked studies, unresolved V genes explain under half, and the rest has no known cause. For this sample there are around 46,000 clones; 87% appear just once. Around 2% of the sample is held by the ten biggest clonotypes. Sequenced: peripheral blood. Every receptor here comes from a woman over 75 with COVID-19, enrolled during active disease.

V and J are TRBV7-9 and TRBJ1-4; 7 positions match TRBD1. Looked up from germline, CDR1 is SEHNR and CDR2 is FQNEAQ (reference sequence). V trimming: 5 bases; J trimming: 3 bases; junction bases outside the gene matches: 3. This CDR3 has 14 residues. CDR3 nucleotide sequence: TGTGCCAGCAGCGCCGGGACAGCTAATGAAAAACTGTTTTTT. This encodes CASSAGTANEKLFF.

This chain uses TRBV3-1 (or the pseudogene TRBV3-2) with TRBJ2-3; 16 bases are a match to TRBD2. Trimming at V came to 4 bases and at J to 5 bases, leaving 6 bases not matched to a gene. Germline-derived CDR1 and CDR2 are LGHDT and YNNKEL (reference sequence). The CDR3 runs 17 residues. The CDR3 protein is CASSPGTSGRAGDTQYF. The CDR3 DNA reads TGTGCCAGCAGCCCCGGGACTAGCGGGAGGGCCGGAGATACGCAGTATTTT.

The V gene is TRBV5-1, the J gene TRBJ2-5; TRBD1 aligns across 7 bases. The CDR3 extends over 16 amino acids. With 8 bases clipped from V and 2 bases from J, the junction kept 15 bases outside the gene matches. The germline V gene has CDR1 SGHRS and CDR2 YFSETQ. The CDR3 reads CASQTGPPFLQETQYF. CDR3 bases: TGCGCCAGTCAGACAGGGCCCCCTTTCCTTCAAGAGACCCAGTACTTC.

The CDR3 region has the DNA TGTGCCAGCACCCTACTGAGCTCTGGGGCCAACGTCCTGACTTTC. Its translation is CASTLLSSGANVLTF. The chain employs TRBV7-9 and TRBJ2-6, with no clear D. The CDR3 has 15 residues. Trimming pared 7 bases from V and 0 bases from J, leaving 10 bases between. Germline CDR1 and CDR2: SEHNR and FQNEAQ (reference sequence). Drawing the rest from reference TRBV7-9 and TRBJ2-6, the complete variable domain is DTGVSQNPRHKITKRGQNVTFRCDPISEHNRLYWYRQTLGQGPEFLTYFQNEAQLEKSRLLSDRFSAERPKGSFSTLEIQRTEQGDSAMYLCASTLLSSGANVLTFGAGSRLTVL.

Notes on this clone: The germline gene is not matched at one end of the junction; a read error may be the cause. This chain joins TRBV10-3 and TRBJ1-5; D not certain. Germline V gives CDR1 ENHRY, CDR2 SYGVKD. The CDR3 spans 14 residues. This chain's CDR3 is CGFTVMLVEQPQNF. In nucleotides, the CDR3 is TGTGGCTTTACCGTCATGTTGGTAGAGCAACCGCAAAACTTT.

The V and J genes are TRBV6-2 or TRBV6-3 and TRBJ2-7; D is perhaps TRBD1 (6 bases). This CDR3 contains 12 residues. Germline V CDR1 and CDR2: MNHEY, SVGEGT. The germline V and J ends were trimmed by 4 bases and 6 bases, with 10 bases remaining between them. The CDR3 loop reads CASSSGVREQYF. In DNA, the CDR3 is TGTGCCAGCAGTTCAGGGGTGCGCGAGCAGTACTTC.

The chain links TRBV28 to TRBJ1-2; D may be TRBD1 (5 bases). In germline, CDR1 is MDHEN, CDR2 SYDVKM. Trimming pared 6 bases from V and 3 bases from J, leaving 5 bases between. The CDR3 contains 11 residues. CDR3 amino acids: CASSRDYGYTF. In nucleotides, the CDR3 is TGTGCCAGCAGCAGGGACTATGGCTACACCTTC.

Only one count was recorded for this clone. The chain has TRBV9 and TRBJ1-2, with 9 nucleotides matching TRBD1. J lost 5 bases, V lost 2 bases, and 7 bases had no gene match. The CDR3 is 15 amino acids. Per the germline V gene, CDR1 is SGDLS and CDR2 is YYNGEE. CDR3 in amino acids: CASSVRDRVFYGYTF. CDR3 coding DNA: TGTGCCAGCAGCGTCCGGGACAGGGTATTTTATGGCTACACCTTC.

The chain employs TRBV12-3 or TRBV12-4 and TRBJ1-1; 7 bases map to TRBD1. V lost 5 bases, J lost 1 base, and 1 base stayed unmatched. This CDR3 region has 13 residues. Written as DNA, the CDR3 is TGTGCCAGCAGTCGACAGGGGAACACTGAAGCTTTCTTT. Translating gives CASSRQGNTEAFF.

The chain employs TRBV9 and TRBJ2-3, with D possibly matching TRBD2 (6 bases). V lost 0 bases and J 1 base, leaving 12 bases between the germline ends. The CDR3 length is 16 residues. The germline gives CDR1 SGDLS, CDR2 YYNGEE. The chain's CDR3 is CASSVVTGVRTDTQYF. CDR3 DNA: TGTGCCAGCAGCGTAGTCACGGGAGTTCGCACAGATACGCAGTATTTT.

This chain connects TRBV5-1 to TRBJ2-7; tentatively, D is TRBD1 (6 bases). The CDR3 runs to 13 residues. Trimming pared 2 bases from V and 6 bases from J, leaving 12 bases between. In germline, CDR1 is SGHRS, CDR2 YFSETQ. The CDR3 DNA reads as TGCGCCAGCAGCTTATCTTCCAGGGGCGAGCAGTACTTC. This gives the protein CASSLSSRGEQYF.

The chain links TRBV25-1 to TRBJ1-4, with D perhaps matching TRBD1 (5 bases). This CDR3 spans 17 amino acids. Germline V gene lookup returns CDR1 MGHDK and CDR2 SYGVNS. With 3 bases removed from V and 11 bases from J, the gap between germline ends came to 25 bases. The CDR3: CASSDFGGAIHPGKLFF. DNA of the CDR3: TGTGCCAGCAGTGATTTCGGGGGAGCTATCCATCCGGGGAAACTGTTTTTT.

The chain couples TRBV28 to TRBJ2-7; TRBD1 might be the D (5 bases). CDR3 length: 14 amino acids. Germline values: CDR1 MDHEN, CDR2 SYDVKM. V shed 5 bases and J shed 3 bases, with 14 bases lying between them. The CDR3 region is CASSGQGGSYEQYF. In DNA, the CDR3 is TGTGCCAGCAGTGGGCAGGGTGGAAGCTACGAGCAGTACTTC.

This chain uses TRBV6-6 with TRBJ2-5; 8 bases line up with TRBD1. CDR1 is MNHNY, CDR2 SVGAGI, per germline (reference sequence). The CDR3 loop spans 15 amino acids. Trimming removed 5 bases from V and 2 bases from J; junction bases left unmatched: 7. CDR3 sequence (DNA): TGTGCCAGCAGTGGGGACAGGCTACCTCAAGAGACCCAGTACTTC. Translated: CASSGDRLPQETQYF.

The V and J genes are TRBV29-1 and TRBJ2-7; 8 bases agree with TRBD1. CDR3 size: 13 residues. The J segment lost 4 bases and the V segment lost 6 bases, leaving 8 bases of the junction unmatched. CDR1 and CDR2 (germline): SQVTM, ANQGSEA. The CDR3 is CSVPGQGNYEQYF. The CDR3 DNA is TGCAGCGTCCCAGGACAGGGCAATTACGAGCAGTACTTC.

The chain has TRBV11-2 and TRBJ1-3; the D is unclear. The V end lost 2 bases, the J end lost 4 bases, and 15 bases lay between the germline ends. This CDR3 has 16 residues. Germline CDR1 SGHAT, CDR2 FQNNGV. The CDR3 reads CASSLSNGVYGNTIYF. CDR3 DNA: TGTGCCAGCAGCTTAAGTAACGGGGTGTACGGAAACACCATATATTTT.

CDR3 bases: TGTGCCAGCACCCTGGGGGGGGTGCAGTACTTC. Residues: CASTLGGVQYF. The J gene is TRBJ2-7, the V gene TRBV2; 7 nucleotides align to TRBD2. The CDR3 consists of 11 residues. After removal of 7 bases from V and 9 bases from J, the junction contained 6 bases not matched to a gene. The germline V gene has CDR1 SNHLY and CDR2 FYNNEI. Full variable domain (remainder filled in from reference TRBV2 and TRBJ2-7): EPEVTQTPSHQVTQMGQEVILRCVPISNHLYFYWYRQILGQKVEFLVSFYNNEISEKSEIFDDQFSVERPDGSNFTLKIRSTKLEDSAMYFCASTLGGVQYFGPGTRLTVT.

The J gene is TRBJ1-6, the V gene TRBV2, with TRBD1 matching 7 bases. The length of the CDR3 is 14 residues. Trimming cost V 8 bases and J 7 bases; bases outside gene matches: 8. Germline V gene lookup returns CDR1 SNHLY and CDR2 FYNNEI. The CDR3 DNA sequence: TGTGCCAGCTGGCCCACACAGGGGAATTCACCCCTCCACTTT. It is translated as CASWPTQGNSPLHF.

V usage is TRBV4-1 and J usage is TRBJ2-1, with 8 bases identical to TRBD2. This CDR3 region has 15 residues. The V segment lost 0 bases and the J segment 11 bases; nucleotides outside the gene matches: 9. Germline assignment: CDR1 MGHRA and CDR2 YSYEKL. The CDR3 sequence is CASSQEGLSGRKQFF. The DNA of the CDR3 is TGCGCCAGCAGCCAAGAGGGTCTGAGCGGGAGAAAGCAGTTCTTC.

The V gene is TRBV5-1, the J gene TRBJ1-2, with TRBD1 matching 7 bases. V was pared by 0 bases and J by 5 bases, with 10 bases of the junction left unmatched. The CDR3 loop spans 16 amino acids. The germline gives CDR1 SGHRS, CDR2 YFSETQ. The CDR3 loop is CASSLEGQIRPYGYTF. The CDR3 DNA reads as TGCGCCAGCAGCTTGGAGGGACAGATTCGTCCTTATGGCTACACCTTC. The full variable domain, completed using reference TRBV5-1 and TRBJ1-2, is KAGVTQTPRYLIKTRGQQVTLSCSPISGHRSVSWYQQTPGQGLQFLFEYFSETQRNKGNFPGRFSGRQFSNSRSEMNVSTLELGDSALYLCASSLEGQIRPYGYTFGSGTRLTVV.

This clone showed up just once. This chain links TRBV3-1 (or the pseudogene TRBV3-2) with TRBJ1-5, with D possibly being TRBD1 (6 bases). From germline, CDR1 is LGHDT and CDR2 YNNKEL (reference sequence). The CDR3 loop spans 13 amino acids. V shed 3 bases and J shed 7 bases, with 10 bases lying between them. The CDR3, as DNA: TGTGCCAGCAGCCAGGGGGCCCGACAGCCCCAGCATTTT. Protein product: CASSQGARQPQHF.

J is TRBJ2-1 and V is TRBV9; no clear D. The CDR3 contains 13 residues. Trimming removed 0 bases from V and 6 bases from J, with 7 bases in between. CDR1 and CDR2 (germline): SGDLS, YYNGEE. CDR3 amino acids: CASSVGRSNEQFF. In DNA, the CDR3 is TGTGCCAGCAGCGTAGGGCGGTCCAATGAGCAGTTCTTC.

This clone was found a few times. The chain has TRBV25-1 and TRBJ2-7; the D gene is possibly TRBD2 (6 bases). CDR1 is MGHDK, CDR2 SYGVNS, per germline. Trimming took off 6 bases at V and 7 bases at J, with 19 bases between the two ends. This CDR3 spans 14 amino acids. The CDR3 nucleotides read TGTGCCAGCAGCTCCGGAGGGGCGAGAAGAGAGCAGTACTTC. Residues: CASSSGGARREQYF.

The J gene is TRBJ2-5, the V gene TRBV19, with TRBD1 matching over 8 bases. CDR3 length: 15 residues. The V segment lost 5 bases and the J segment 4 bases; nucleotides outside the gene matches: 9. The germline V gene has CDR1 LNHDA and CDR2 SQIVND (reference sequence). The CDR3 is CASSQRQGTGETQYF. For the CDR3, the DNA is TGTGCCAGTAGTCAACGACAGGGGACGGGAGAGACCCAGTACTTC.

The rearrangement links TRBV7-9 to TRBJ1-3; D is perhaps TRBD1 (6 bases). This CDR3 has 16 amino acids. Germline V lookup: CDR1 SEHNR, CDR2 FQNEAQ (reference sequence). V dropped 4 bases and J dropped 2 bases, with 15 bases sitting between them. In DNA, the CDR3 is TGTGCCAGCAGCTCCAAGACAGGCGCTCCTGGAAACACCATATATTTT. Its translation is CASSSKTGAPGNTIYF. Based on the CDR3 plus reference TRBV7-9 and TRBJ1-3, the full variable domain is DTGVSQNPRHKITKRGQNVTFRCDPISEHNRLYWYRQTLGQGPEFLTYFQNEAQLEKSRLLSDRFSAERPKGSFSTLEIQRTEQGDSAMYLCASSSKTGAPGNTIYFGEGSWLTVV.

The DNA of the CDR3 is TGCGCCAGCAGCCGAGGGGGTTCGAACACCGGGGAGCTGTTTTTT. Translation: CASSRGGSNTGELFF. V is TRBV10-1 and J is TRBJ2-2; the D gene is possibly TRBD1 (6 bases). Trimming took off 6 bases at V and 0 bases at J, with 11 bases between the two ends. Germline-derived CDR1 and CDR2 are WNHNN and SYGVQD (reference sequence). This CDR3 spans 15 amino acids.

This clone was observed once. The chain carries TRBV5-1 and TRBJ2-7; D call uncertain. This CDR3 has 14 amino acids. V dropped 0 bases and J dropped 1 base, with 8 bases sitting between them. The V gene's germline CDR1 is SGHRS and CDR2 YFSETQ. CDR3 in DNA: TGCGCCAGCAGCTTGGAAACGGTATCCTACGAGCAGTACTTC. Protein product: CASSLETVSYEQYF.

The chain has TRBV5-4 and TRBJ2-7; no clear D. The V gene lost 5 bases and the J gene lost 0 bases, with 9 bases spanning the gap. This CDR3 has 13 residues. Germline V lookup: CDR1 SGHNT, CDR2 YYREEE (reference sequence). As DNA, the CDR3 is TGTGCCAGCAGTGCGACAAACTCCTACGAGCAGTACTTC. Residues: CASSATNSYEQYF.